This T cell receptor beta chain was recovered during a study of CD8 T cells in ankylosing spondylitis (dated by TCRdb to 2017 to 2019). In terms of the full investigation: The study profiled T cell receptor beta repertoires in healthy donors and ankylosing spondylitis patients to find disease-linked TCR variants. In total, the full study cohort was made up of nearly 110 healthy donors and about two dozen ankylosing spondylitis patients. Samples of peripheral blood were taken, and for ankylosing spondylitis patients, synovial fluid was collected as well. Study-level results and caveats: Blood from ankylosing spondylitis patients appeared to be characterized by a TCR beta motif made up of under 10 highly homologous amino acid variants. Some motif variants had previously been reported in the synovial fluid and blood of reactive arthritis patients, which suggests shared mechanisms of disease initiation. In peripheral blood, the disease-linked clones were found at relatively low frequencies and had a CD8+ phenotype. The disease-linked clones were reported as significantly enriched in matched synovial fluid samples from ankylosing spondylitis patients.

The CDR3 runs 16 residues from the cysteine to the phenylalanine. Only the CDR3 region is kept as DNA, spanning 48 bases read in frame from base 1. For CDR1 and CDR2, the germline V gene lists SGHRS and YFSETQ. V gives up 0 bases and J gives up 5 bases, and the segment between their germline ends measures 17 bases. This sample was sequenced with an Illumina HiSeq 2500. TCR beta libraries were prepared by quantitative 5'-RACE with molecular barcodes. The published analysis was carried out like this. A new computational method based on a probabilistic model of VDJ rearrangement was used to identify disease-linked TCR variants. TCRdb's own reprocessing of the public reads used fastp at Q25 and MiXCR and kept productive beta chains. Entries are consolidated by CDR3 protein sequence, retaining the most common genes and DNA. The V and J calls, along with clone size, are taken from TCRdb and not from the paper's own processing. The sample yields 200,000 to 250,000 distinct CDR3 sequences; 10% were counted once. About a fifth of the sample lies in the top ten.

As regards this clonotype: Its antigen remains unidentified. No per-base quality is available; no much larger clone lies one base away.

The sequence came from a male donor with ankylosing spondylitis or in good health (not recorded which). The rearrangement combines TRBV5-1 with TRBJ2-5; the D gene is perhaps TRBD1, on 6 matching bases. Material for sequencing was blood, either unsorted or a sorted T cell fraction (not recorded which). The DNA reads TGCGCCAGCAGCTTGGGTGTCAGGGGCGACGCGGAGACCCAGTACTTC. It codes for CASSLGVRGDAETQYF.